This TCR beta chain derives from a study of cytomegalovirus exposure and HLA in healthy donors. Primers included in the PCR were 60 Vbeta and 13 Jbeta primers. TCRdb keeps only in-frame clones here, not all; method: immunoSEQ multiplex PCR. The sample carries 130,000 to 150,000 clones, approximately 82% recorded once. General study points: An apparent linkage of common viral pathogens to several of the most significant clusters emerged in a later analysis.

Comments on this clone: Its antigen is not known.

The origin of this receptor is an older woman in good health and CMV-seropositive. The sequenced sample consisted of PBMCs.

The CDR3 sequence is CASSLVSGGSYEQYF. The CDR3 DNA follows: TGTGCCAGCAGCTTAGTCAGCGGGGGCTCCTACGAGCAGTACTTC. This chain joins TRBV7-2 and TRBJ2-7; TRBD2 matches 8 bases. The CDR3 sequence is 15 residues long. Germline values: CDR1 SGHTA, CDR2 FQGNSA. The junction had 2 bases not matched to a gene; V was cut back by 1 base and J by 0 bases. Filled out from reference TRBV7-2 and TRBJ2-7, the complete variable domain reads GAGVSQSPSNKVTEKGKDVELRCDPISGHTALYWYRQSLGQGLEFLIYFQGNSAPDKSGLPSDRFSAERTGGSVSTLTIQRTQQEDSAVYLCASSLVSGGSYEQYFGPGTRLTVT.